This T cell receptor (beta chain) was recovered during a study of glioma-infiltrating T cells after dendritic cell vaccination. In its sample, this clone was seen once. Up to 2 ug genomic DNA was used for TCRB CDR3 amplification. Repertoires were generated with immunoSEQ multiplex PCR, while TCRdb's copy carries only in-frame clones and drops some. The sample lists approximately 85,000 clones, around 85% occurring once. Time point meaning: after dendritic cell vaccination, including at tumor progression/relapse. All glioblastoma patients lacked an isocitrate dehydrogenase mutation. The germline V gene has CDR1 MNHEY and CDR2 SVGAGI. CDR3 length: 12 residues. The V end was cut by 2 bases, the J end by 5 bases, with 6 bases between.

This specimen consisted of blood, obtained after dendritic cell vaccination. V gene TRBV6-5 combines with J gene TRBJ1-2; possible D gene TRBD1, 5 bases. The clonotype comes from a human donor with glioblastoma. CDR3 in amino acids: CASSYGAYGYTF. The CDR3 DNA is TGTGCCAGCAGTTACGGGGCTTATGGCTACACCTTC.